This T cell receptor beta chain is drawn from a study of blood T cell repertoires in COVID-19. Study details: The United States, Italy and Spain provided the acute and convalescent COVID-19 samples. PBMCs, B-cell-depleted T cells, or T cells were the source of the cDNA or gDNA that made up the material.

In the original analysis: Using reference gene primer amplification, nucleated cell counts were estimated. Repertoires were generated with immunoSEQ multiplex PCR, while TCRdb's copy carries only in-frame clones and drops some. The V and J calls and clone size come from that table; D and trimming were worked out from the DNA. The data contain roughly 300,000 clones, about 87% of them singletons. The germline CDR1 and CDR2 sequences are LNHDA and SQIVND (reference sequence). This CDR3 spans 15 amino acids. The ends were cut back, 5 bases at V and 2 bases at J, with 10 bases in the middle. Input material: peripheral blood. The V gene is TRBV19, the J gene TRBJ2-6; TRBD1 is a possible D gene (5 bases). This TCR came from a woman in her 50s who had recovered from COVID-19. CDR3 in amino acids: CASSFDSTGANVLTF. As DNA, the CDR3 is TGTGCCAGTAGTTTCGACAGCACTGGGGCCAACGTCCTGACTTTC.